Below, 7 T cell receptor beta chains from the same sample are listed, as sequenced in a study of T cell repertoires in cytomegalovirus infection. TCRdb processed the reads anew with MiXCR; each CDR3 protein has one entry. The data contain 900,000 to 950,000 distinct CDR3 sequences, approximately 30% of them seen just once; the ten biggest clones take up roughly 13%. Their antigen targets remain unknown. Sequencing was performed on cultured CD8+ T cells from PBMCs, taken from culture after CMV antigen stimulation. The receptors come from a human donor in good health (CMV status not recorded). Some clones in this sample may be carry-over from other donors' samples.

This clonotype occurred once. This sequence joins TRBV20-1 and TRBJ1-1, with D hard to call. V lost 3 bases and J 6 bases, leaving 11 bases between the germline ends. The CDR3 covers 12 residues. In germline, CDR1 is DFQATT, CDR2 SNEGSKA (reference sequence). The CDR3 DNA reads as TGCAGTGCTAGGGCCCGGAGCGCTGAAGCTTTCTTT. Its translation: CSARARSAEAFF.

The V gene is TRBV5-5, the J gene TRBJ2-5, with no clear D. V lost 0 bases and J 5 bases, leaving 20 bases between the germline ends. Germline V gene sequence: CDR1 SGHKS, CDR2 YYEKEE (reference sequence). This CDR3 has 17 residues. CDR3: CASSLADRQFGSETQYF. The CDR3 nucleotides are TGTGCCAGCAGCTTGGCCGATCGGCAGTTTGGTTCGGAGACCCAGTACTTC. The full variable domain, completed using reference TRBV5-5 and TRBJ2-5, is DAGVTQSPTHLIKTRGQQVTLRCSPISGHKSVSWYQQVLGQGPQFIFQYYEKEERGRGNFPDRFSARQFPNYSSELNVNALLLGDSALYLCASSLADRQFGSETQYFGPGTRLLVL.

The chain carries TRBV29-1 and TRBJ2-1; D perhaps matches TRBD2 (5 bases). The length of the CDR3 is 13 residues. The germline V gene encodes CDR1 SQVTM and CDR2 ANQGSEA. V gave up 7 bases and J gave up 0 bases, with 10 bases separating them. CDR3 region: CSAEGISYNEQFF. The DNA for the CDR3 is TGCAGCGCCGAGGGTATCTCCTACAATGAGCAGTTCTTC.

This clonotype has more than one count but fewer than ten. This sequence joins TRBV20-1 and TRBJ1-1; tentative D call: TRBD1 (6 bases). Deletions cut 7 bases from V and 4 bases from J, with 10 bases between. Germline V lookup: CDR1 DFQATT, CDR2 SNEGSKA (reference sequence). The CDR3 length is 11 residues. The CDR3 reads CSGARGTEAFF. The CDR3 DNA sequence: TGCAGTGGGGCCAGGGGCACTGAAGCTTTCTTT.

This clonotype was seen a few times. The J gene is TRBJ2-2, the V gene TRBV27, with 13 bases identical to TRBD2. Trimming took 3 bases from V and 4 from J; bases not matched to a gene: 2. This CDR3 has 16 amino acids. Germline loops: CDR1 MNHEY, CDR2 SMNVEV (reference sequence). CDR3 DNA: TGTGCCAGCAGTTTTGGACTAGCGGGGGCCACCGGGGAGCTGTTTTTT. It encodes CASSFGLAGATGELFF.

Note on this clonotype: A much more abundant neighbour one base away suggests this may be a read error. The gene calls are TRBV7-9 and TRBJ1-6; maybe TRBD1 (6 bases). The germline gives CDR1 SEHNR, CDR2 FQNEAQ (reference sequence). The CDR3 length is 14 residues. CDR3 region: CVSSLKQGNSPLHF. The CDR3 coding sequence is TGTGTCAGCAGCTTAAAACAGGGAAATTCACCCCTCCACTTT.

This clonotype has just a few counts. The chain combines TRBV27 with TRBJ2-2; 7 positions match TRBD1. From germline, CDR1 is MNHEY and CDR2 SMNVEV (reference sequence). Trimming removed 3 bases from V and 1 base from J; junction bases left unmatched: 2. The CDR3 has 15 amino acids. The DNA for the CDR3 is TGTGCCAGCAGTTTCGGGACAGTGAACACCGGGGAGCTGTTTTTT. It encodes CASSFGTVNTGELFF.